Sequencing of this T cell receptor beta chain was carried out in a study of blood T cells in healthy people across ages. General study findings and limits: When one million T cells were used, diversity estimates were thought to be underestimates. The long-lived group displayed more naive CD4+ cells, plus higher diversity, than the aged donors did. Correlation between TCR beta diversity and naive T cell percentage was strong.

Together with a sample-barcoded 5' primer, a J-beta primer mix was included in a second PCR lasting 7 to 11 cycles. Via MiXCR, TCRdb re-called the 5' RACE reads, giving one row per CDR3 protein. The sample lists under 800,000 distinct CDR3 sequences; over 20% were seen once. Caucasian individuals from Russia who were healthy and aged about 6 to 95 acted as donors. The CDR3 totals 14 residues. Germline V gives CDR1 SGHTA, CDR2 FQGNSA. As concerns this clonotype: Its antigen is not identified. A much larger clonotype is one base distant, so this may be a read error.

Material: blood. The chain carries TRBV7-2 and TRBJ2-5; a weak D match, TRBD2 (6 bases). The last part of the DNA fits TRBJ2-7 better; the J call may be wrong. This TCR was recovered from a man aged 65 to 79 in good health. CDR3 DNA sequence: TGTGCCAGCAGCTTACGACTAGGCAGCTACGAGCAGTACTTC. Translation: CASSLRLGSYEQYF.